This TCR beta chain was sequenced during a study of T cell changes during pregnancy in multiple sclerosis. Data came from immunoSEQ multiplex PCR; TCRdb stores just in-frame clones and leaves some out. The sample lists 45,000 or so clones, approximately 90% occurring once. The sequencing used CD8+ T cells from peripheral blood mononuclear cells, collected in the second trimester of pregnancy. The sequence derives from a female donor with multiple sclerosis, enrolled in a pregnancy study.

Here the CDR3 reads CASSLDWQETQYF. As DNA, the CDR3 is TGTGCCAGCAGCTTGGACTGGCAAGAGACCCAGTACTTC. J is TRBJ2-5 and V is TRBV5-4; no firm D call. This CDR3 region has 13 residues. Trimming took off 0 bases at V and 2 bases at J, with 5 bases between the two ends. Germline assignment: CDR1 SGHNT and CDR2 YYREEE (reference sequence).